The entry that follows covers one T cell receptor beta chain sequence. This clonotype appeared a single time. The antigen this receptor binds is unknown. The record has no base qualities; no much larger clone is one base away. Its CDR3 holds 14 amino acids, cysteine through phenylalanine. This entry keeps only the CDR3 DNA: 42 bases, framed from base 1. The germline V gene (reference sequence) provides CDR1 DFQATT and CDR2 SNEGSKA. This entry belongs to a study of blood T cells in healthy people across ages (dated by TCRdb to the mid-2010s). At the level of the whole study: Template switching captured roughly one uniquely barcoded TCR beta cDNA molecule per two T cells in model experiments. The study measured age-related changes in TCR beta repertoire diversity using deep sequencing normalized with unique cDNA molecular identifiers. Four age groups were formed from the donors: young (average approximately 15 years), middle-aged (approximately 40), aged (roughly 58) and long-lived (less than 85). Using the same blood draw, the study looked at two additional independent replicas of 1 million unique cDNA reads for two donors, one aged 18 to 29 and the other aged 80 or older.

Overall results and qualifications from the work: Estimates of total diversity based on one million sequenced T cells were regarded as lower bounds and as underestimates. Bulk unsorted PBMC profiling prevented conclusive comparison of naive and antigen-experienced compartments. The percentage of naive T cells measured by flow cytometry correlated strongly with observed TCR beta diversity. Observed TCR beta diversity per million T cells fell roughly linearly with age, and a significant reduction was already apparent by age around 39. Donor CMV infection status was unknown, potentially confounding age-related changes in expanded clonotypes. Compared with the aged group, the long-lived group had more naive CD4+ T cells, fewer expanded clones and increased TCR diversity, suggesting age selection.

The roughly 39 donors, aged roughly 6 to 90 years, were systemically healthy Caucasian individuals from Russia. Around 10 milliliters of peripheral blood were drawn from each donor into EDTA-treated Vacutainer tubes. Ficoll-Paque density-gradient centrifugation was used to isolate PBMCs, with at least 6 million obtained per sample. Total RNA, at least 6 micrograms per sample, was extracted from PBMCs with Trizol reagent. For every donor, an aliquot of PBMCs went through flow cytometry to measure the percentages of naive CD45RAhigh/CD27high T cells. Receptors were amplified or captured by 5' RACE. The sequencer listed for this sample is Illumina HiSeq 2500. A second PCR of 7 to 11 cycles was performed with a sample-barcoded 5' primer and a J-beta primer mix. A template-switch 5' adaptor carrying 12 random nucleotides introduced a unique molecular identifier onto each TCR beta cDNA molecule. At least 2.5 million CDR3-containing paired-end reads were obtained from each sample. First-strand cDNA was synthesized from all RNA with the Mint cDNA synthesis kit, primed by a TRBC-specific oligonucleotide. Following uracil-DNA glycosylase treatment, a first 18-cycle PCR with universal primers M1SS and BC2_uni_R was performed on all cDNA. As for how the authors treated the data: Normalization of each sample was performed by random selection of 1 million high-quality reads, each carrying a distinct molecular identifier. Reads with shared molecular identifiers were discarded instead of being binned into consensus sequences. MiTCR, set to a Q25 quality threshold and the strictest error-elimination algorithm, was used for CDR3 identification, clonotype clustering and error correction. Lower-bound total TCR beta diversity was estimated with a nonparametric unseen species model using Euler transformation. The public reads were reprocessed in TCRdb via fastp at Q25 and MiXCR, keeping in-frame beta chains. Every CDR3 protein is listed once, alongside the most common genes and DNA of its rows. TCRdb, rather than the study authors, made the V and J calls. Here the sample has 450,000 to 650,000 distinct CDR3 sequences; 24% occur a single time. The ten top clones hold approximately 10% of the sample.

These data also formed part of another study, on T cells of mothers and their children. The second paper further reports: Donors were nine systemically healthy Caucasian individuals: three mothers and their six children. cDNA synthesis consumed the entire amount of extracted RNA, loaded at approximately 1.6 ug RNA in each 15 ul reaction. Sample barcodes and 2-4 random nucleotides were added via the M1S primer in the second PCR. More than 8 million TCR beta CDR3 reads were obtained from each mother, and about 3 million reads were obtained from each child. TCR recombination output is similarly shaped by thymic selection in related and unrelated pairs, with a minor effect exerted by inherited differences. Normalized repertoire overlap was always slightly but never significantly higher in related than unrelated mother-child pairs. No persistent microchimeric T cell clones were found, with a detection sensitivity of 85 to 100 clones per million clonotypes. To look for features that set related mother-child pairs apart from unrelated individuals, the researchers ran deep NGS to compare the TCR beta repertoires of mothers and children. On average, the children were approximately 11 +/- 4 years old, while the mothers were about 40 +/- 4 years old. After adapter ligation was performed with NEBNext reagents, the libraries were sequenced on an Illumina HiSeq 2000 with 100+100 nt paired-end reads. Mother and child libraries were prepared a month apart and sequenced in separate runs to prevent cross-contamination. Each donor had between about 450,000 and 2,100,000 distinct TCR beta clonotypes identified. Naive TCR beta clonotypes were estimated from low-frequency clonotypes matched to each donor's FACS-determined naive share, without sorting.

This receptor was identified in a boy aged 5-17 years in good health. The sequence links TRBV20-1 to TRBJ2-7; 7 central bases correspond to TRBD2. With the DNA end fitting TRBJ2-5 better, the J assignment may be wrong. Input material: blood. The CDR3 in this case is CSASPSGASKTQYF. The DNA sequence is given as TGCAGTGCTAGTCCCAGCGGGGCCTCAAAGACCCAGTACTTC.